Listed here is a single T cell receptor beta chain. Its specificity is not known. The data originate from a study of T cell repertoires in ileal Crohn's disease. Study summary: Median disease duration was around eight years; 35% to 45% smoked at surgery.

Profiled with immunoSEQ multiplex PCR; TCRdb holds only in-frame clones, not every one. The data hold about 13,000 clones, with approximately 78% observed a single time. Regarding the study as a whole: Endoscopic recurrence occurred in every patient whose clonality exceeded 26.8%. High-frequency clones were more common in sorted CD8 than CD4 cells.

Described time point: neoterminal ileum biopsy at postoperative endoscopy, about 6 months after surgery. The TCR originated in an adult with Crohn's disease. Sequenced material: ileal tissue.

The CDR3 spells CASSSDGYEQYF. The CDR3 DNA sequence: TGTGCCAGCAGCTCCGACGGGTACGAGCAGTACTTC. The J gene is TRBJ2-7, the V gene TRBV7-9; the D is unclear. The length of the CDR3 is 12 residues. V lost 4 bases to trimming and J lost 4 bases, with 8 bases between them. Germline CDR1 and CDR2: SEHNR and FQNEAQ (reference sequence).